The subject of this entry is one T cell receptor (beta chain). This clonotype has at least ten counts. This receptor's antigen is unknown. No much larger clone is present one base from it, and per-base qualities are unavailable. These data originate in a study of T cells after yellow fever vaccination (dated by TCRdb to the late 2010s). In the study overall: The SMART-Seq v4 Ultra Low Input RNA kit was used to prepare libraries from fractions with low cell numbers. Bulk PBMC replicates and cell subsets were isolated from blood drawn at multiple timepoints before and after both primary and secondary immunization. To track T-cell clones before and after primary and booster YFV17D yellow fever vaccination, bulk TCR alpha and beta repertoires were sequenced longitudinally. The cohort comprised two healthy male donors, one aged 18 to 30 and one aged 30 to 40 years.

Synthesis of TCR cDNA relied on 5'RACE template switching, a step that introduced a universal primer site along with unique molecular identifiers. Priming of cDNA synthesis was performed from both the TCR alpha and TCR beta constant segments. Two PCR steps were used to amplify libraries, with sample barcodes and sequencing adapters being added in the second step. Sequencing of libraries was done on Illumina HiSeq 2500 (2x100 bp) or NovaSeq (2x150 bp). As for the authors' bioinformatics: MIGEC handled demultiplexing of reads and collapsing into UMI consensus sequences, while MiXCR performed V(D)J alignment. Vaccine-responding clonotypes were defined with edgeR using replicate PBMC samples, requiring FDR below 0.01 and a log2 fold change above 5 up to day 15. Bulk clonotypes were assigned CD4 or CD8 identity according to which sequenced CD4 or CD8 repertoire held them at higher abundance. The public reads were reprocessed in TCRdb via fastp at Q25 and MiXCR, keeping in-frame beta chains. Identical CDR3 proteins give one entry, which carries the most common genes and DNA. TCRdb, not the authors, supplied the V and J calls. Across this sample there are some 400,000 distinct CDR3 sequences, with approximately 5.7% seen only once. Clones ranked in the top ten supply 15% of the sample.

From V the trimming removes 4 bases and from J it removes 0 bases, while the gene matches leave 16 bases of the junction unaccounted for. The CDR3 numbers 19 residues from cysteine through phenylalanine. The kept DNA is CDR3 alone, 57 bases in frame from the first base. Looking up the germline V gene yields CDR1 SQVTM and CDR2 ANQGSEA. The sample's treatment or condition label, decoded: live attenuated yellow fever vaccine strain. Two biological replicates of bulk PBMCs were collected at each blood-draw timepoint. A standard Ficoll-Paque protocol was used to isolate PBMCs from peripheral blood. TriZol was used to extract RNA from bulk PBMCs, from CD4 and CD8 fractions, and from dextramer-positive and dextramer-negative fractions. Broader findings and caveats from the paper: A small fraction of clonotypes appeared in both the CD4 and CD8 compartments, likely as a result of convergent recombination. Computational filtering was required because FACS-sorted repertoires could contain abundant contaminating clonotypes from the bulk population. After the booster, most clones that had expanded after primary vaccination were detected again (around 95% of CD4 and over 75% of CD8), suggesting broad maintenance of memory. Only a couple of donors were included in the study, so the extent to which the findings can be generalized is limited. The secondary T-cell response was weaker than the primary response but faster, peaking on day 5 instead of day 15.

The chain is assembled from TRBV29-1 and TRBJ2-4; TRBD1 aligns with 9 central bases. Here the sequenced sample was PBMCs, taken 5 days after the yellow fever booster vaccination. The sequence was obtained from a man under 40 who received the YFV17D yellow fever vaccine. The DNA sequence follows: TGCAGCGTTGGGCGGACAGGGGAACATCAACAACTAGCCAAAAACATTCAGTACTTC. Its coded protein is CSVGRTGEHQQLAKNIQYF.